These 24 T cell receptor beta chains were sequenced from one sample in a study of blood T cells in healthy people across ages. The second PCR ran about 6 to 12 cycles with a sample-barcoded 5' primer and J-beta primers. In TCRdb, the 5' RACE reads were re-called with MiXCR into one record per CDR3 protein. The sample lists hundreds of thousands of distinct CDR3 sequences; roughly 43% were seen once. Source material: blood. The receptor source for this set is a man younger than 40 in good health.

The chain combines TRBV11-2 with TRBJ2-1; D might be TRBD2 (5 bases). The DNA end is a closer match to TRBJ2-7, so the J assignment may be wrong. CDR1 is SGHAT, CDR2 FQNNGV, per germline. The length of the CDR3 is 15 residues. CDR3 protein: CASSSSLDRSNEQYF. The CDR3 DNA reads TGTGCCAGCAGCTCCTCACTAGACCGAAGCAATGAGCAGTACTTC.

Of note for this clonotype: One junction end does not reproduce the germline sequence, and a read error may be involved. Written as DNA, the CDR3 is TGTACCAGCAGCTTAGGAAGAGCGGGCGGCAGGGAGCAGTTCTTC. Its translation: CTSSLGRAGGREQFF. The rearrangement uses TRBV11-2 and TRBJ2-1; a weak D match, TRBD2 (6 bases). The CDR3 totals 15 residues. Germline V gene data show CDR1 as SGHAT and CDR2 as FQNNGV.

The chain recombines TRBV6-6 with TRBJ1-1; D is possibly TRBD1 (6 bases). Germline V gene data show CDR1 as MNHNY and CDR2 as SVGAGI (reference sequence). The CDR3 runs 14 residues. V dropped 5 bases and J dropped 2 bases, with 12 bases sitting between them. In DNA, the CDR3 is TGTGCCAGCAGTGCGTTAGGGGGTAACACTGAAGCTTTCTTT. Protein product: CASSALGGNTEAFF.

The V call is TRBV6-1, the J call TRBJ2-3, with 9 bases matching TRBD1. V lost 6 bases to trimming and J lost 4 bases; unmatched junction nucleotides: 5. This CDR3 has 14 residues. Germline loops: CDR1 MNHNS, CDR2 SASEGT. CDR3 DNA sequence: TGTGCCAGCAGGGCCGGGACAGGGCCAGATACGCAGTATTTT. Translation: CASRAGTGPDTQYF.

V is TRBV25-1 and J is TRBJ2-3; perhaps TRBD1 as D (6 bases). Per germline, CDR1 MGHDK and CDR2 SYGVNS. This CDR3 region has 15 residues. V was pared by 1 base and J by 1 base, with 9 bases between. The CDR3 reads CASSESQGRTDTQYF. The DNA of the CDR3 is TGTGCCAGCAGTGAATCCCAGGGGCGCACAGATACGCAGTATTTT.

This chain links TRBV4-1 with TRBJ2-5; 9 bases map to TRBD1. Germline CDR1 MGHRA, CDR2 YSYEKL. With V trimmed by 4 bases and J by 0 bases, 3 bases remained unmatched. CDR3 length: 15 amino acids. This CDR3 reads CASSLRTGDQETQYF. CDR3 coding DNA: TGCGCCAGCAGCCTAAGGACAGGGGACCAAGAGACCCAGTACTTC.

This clonotype was recorded a few times. V and J are TRBV4-2 and TRBJ2-7, with 10 bases fitting TRBD1. The CDR3 is 20 amino acids. J gave up 4 bases and V 1 base, and 19 bases lay outside the gene matches. CDR1 and CDR2 from the germline V gene are LGHNA and YNFKEQ. This chain's CDR3 is CASSQVGHDKSGQGFYEQYF. The CDR3 DNA sequence: TGTGCCAGCAGCCAAGTTGGTCACGACAAGTCGGGACAGGGGTTTTACGAGCAGTACTTC.

This clonotype was observed a handful of times. The CDR3 spells CSARGYQPQHF. The CDR3 DNA sequence: TGCAGTGCTAGAGGTTATCAGCCCCAGCATTTT. The rearrangement uses TRBV20-1 and TRBJ1-5; D unclear. V shed 1 base and J shed 5 bases, with 3 bases lying between them. The germline V gene has CDR1 DFQATT and CDR2 SNEGSKA (reference sequence). CDR3 size: 11 residues.

This sequence joins TRBV6-6 and TRBJ1-1; D unclear. Germline V gene data show CDR1 as MNHNY and CDR2 as SVGAGI (reference sequence). CDR3 size: 12 residues. Trimming took 6 bases from V and 7 from J, leaving 12 bases between them. CDR3 sequence: CASSRTEVEAFF. The CDR3 DNA follows: TGTGCCAGCAGCCGAACAGAAGTTGAAGCTTTCTTT.

This clonotype was detected a few times. The CDR3 DNA sequence: TGTGCCAGCCAGGGGACATCCAATATGAACACTGAAGCTTTCTTT. It yields the protein CASQGTSNMNTEAFF. This chain uses TRBV6-2 or TRBV6-3 with TRBJ1-1, with D possibly being TRBD1 (6 bases). The CDR3 sequence is 15 residues long. V shed 8 bases and J shed 0 bases, with 16 bases lying between them. Germline V gives CDR1 MNHEY, CDR2 SVGEGT.

This clonotype was observed a handful of times. This chain links TRBV20-1 with TRBJ1-1; D is perhaps TRBD1 (6 bases). V lost 7 bases, J lost 4 bases, and 22 bases lay in between. Looked up from germline, CDR1 is DFQATT and CDR2 is SNEGSKA (reference sequence). The CDR3 spans 15 residues. The DNA for the CDR3 is TGCAGTGAAAACAAGTTCGGGGGCGCGGGCACTGAAGCTTTCTTT. It yields the protein CSENKFGGAGTEAFF.

The rearrangement links TRBV24-1 to TRBJ2-3; no reliable D call. Germline lookup yields CDR1 KGHDR and CDR2 SFDVKD. V was shortened by 2 bases and J by 3 bases, with 11 bases between the two germline ends. CDR3 size: 15 residues. The CDR3 is CATSDSPMATDTQYF. The CDR3 DNA reads TGTGCCACCAGTGATTCCCCGATGGCAACAGATACGCAGTATTTT.

The chain has TRBV11-2 and TRBJ2-3; 14 positions match TRBD2. Trimming removed 4 bases from V and 5 bases from J; junction bases left unmatched: 8. The CDR3 has 17 residues. Looked up from germline, CDR1 is SGHAT and CDR2 is FQNNGV. CDR3 residues: CASSWTSGGPEGDTQYF. The CDR3 nucleotides are TGTGCCAGCAGCTGGACTAGCGGGGGGCCGGAGGGAGATACGCAGTATTTT.

This clonotype has a single count. This chain uses TRBV4-1 with TRBJ1-2; D is possibly TRBD1 (5 bases). V lost 3 bases, J lost 8 bases, and 22 bases lay in between. The germline CDR1 and CDR2 sequences are MGHRA and YSYEKL. This CDR3 contains 16 residues. CDR3 nucleotides: TGCGCCAGCAGCCAGGCTGACAGCCGGCTGGGTGACGGCTACACCTTC. Protein: CASSQADSRLGDGYTF.

The chain uses TRBV29-1 and TRBJ2-5; a weak D match, TRBD2 (5 bases). The CDR3 spans 13 residues. Trimming took off 8 bases at V and 5 bases at J, with 18 bases between the two ends. Germline CDR1 and CDR2: SQVTM and ANQGSEA. The CDR3 nucleotides are TGCAGCATTAGGACCCTAGCTTCGGAGACCCAGTACTTC. Its translation: CSIRTLASETQYF.

In this sample, this clonotype turned up a few times. The V gene is TRBV25-1, the J gene TRBJ1-2; 7 bases line up with TRBD1. This CDR3 comprises 15 residues. CDR1 and CDR2 (germline): MGHDK, SYGVNS. The J segment lost 3 bases and the V segment lost 2 bases, leaving 6 bases of the junction unmatched. CDR3 nucleotide sequence: TGTGCCAGCAGTGAAGGTCAGGGGGACTACTATGGCTACACCTTC. Amino acids: CASSEGQGDYYGYTF.

This clonotype was observed a few times. The chain is built from TRBV29-1 and TRBJ2-5; TRBD2 matches at 10 bases. J was trimmed by 11 bases and V by 2 bases; bases with no gene match: 8. This CDR3 is built from 13 residues. The V gene's germline CDR1 is SQVTM and CDR2 ANQGSEA. The CDR3 DNA reads TGCAGCGTTGAACCGCCTAGCGGGGGTGCGCAGTACTTC. Protein sequence: CSVEPPSGGAQYF.

Only a few counts were recorded for this clonotype. This chain connects TRBV12-3 or TRBV12-4 to TRBJ1-2; a weak D match, TRBD1 (5 bases). This CDR3 is built from 11 residues. V lost 5 bases and J 8 bases, leaving 9 bases between the germline ends. CDR3 sequence reads: CASSRTGGYTF. The CDR3, as DNA: TGTGCCAGCAGTCGTACAGGAGGCTACACCTTC.

This clonotype turned up a few times. The V gene is TRBV7-2, the J gene TRBJ1-1; no definite D call. There are 12 residues in the CDR3. The germline V gene encodes CDR1 SGHTA and CDR2 FQGNSA. V lost 5 bases, J lost 2 bases, and 6 bases lay in between. CDR3 coding DNA: TGTGCCAGCAGCCCGTACAACACTGAAGCTTTCTTT. This gives the protein CASSPYNTEAFF.

The rearrangement uses TRBV7-9 and TRBJ2-5, with TRBD1 matching over 7 bases. CDR1 is SEHNR and CDR2 is FQNEAQ in the germline V gene (reference sequence). The V and J ends lost 2 bases and 1 base, in that order; junction bases with no gene match: 4. CDR3 size: 15 residues. In nucleotides, the CDR3 is TGTGCCAGCAGCTTATCCTACAGGGGCCAAGAGACCCAGTACTTC. Encoded protein: CASSLSYRGQETQYF.

The chain combines TRBV5-1 with TRBJ2-1, with 16 positions matching TRBD2. The CDR3 contains 18 residues. Trimming at V came to 4 bases and at J to 0 bases, leaving 4 bases not matched to a gene. The germline V gene encodes CDR1 SGHRS and CDR2 YFSETQ. CDR3 nucleotide sequence: TGCGCCAGCAGCAAGGGACTAGCGGGGGGGAGCTCCTACAATGAGCAGTTCTTC. Protein product: CASSKGLAGGSSYNEQFF.

CDR3: CASSVAPGTANSPLHF. CDR3 sequence (DNA): TGTGCCAGCAGCGTAGCCCCCGGGACAGCGAATTCACCCCTCCACTTT. The V and J genes are TRBV9 and TRBJ1-6; 7 nucleotides line up with TRBD1. The junction had 7 bases not matched to a gene; V was cut back by 0 bases and J by 7 bases. The germline V gene encodes CDR1 SGDLS and CDR2 YYNGEE. The CDR3 is 16 amino acids.

Only a few counts were recorded for this clonotype. CDR3 sequence: CASSTPTVSTDTQYF. The CDR3 nucleotides read TGTGCCAGCAGCACCCCGACAGTTAGCACAGATACGCAGTATTTT. V gene TRBV11-1 combines with J gene TRBJ2-3; a weak D match, TRBD1 (5 bases). Germline V gene data show CDR1 as SGHAT and CDR2 as FQDESV (reference sequence). The CDR3 is 15 amino acids. Deletions cut 5 bases from V and 0 bases from J, with 12 bases between.

This chain connects TRBV21-1 to TRBJ1-5; TRBD1 was called by the table and not checked on the DNA. TRBV21-1 corresponds to a pseudogene. This CDR3 spans 16 amino acids. The CDR3 DNA reads TGTGCCAGCAGCCCATCCGGGACAGATAGCAATCAGCCCCAGCATTTT. Encoded protein: CASSPSGTDSNQPQHF.